The present T cell receptor beta chain was sequenced within a study of CD8 T cells in Susac syndrome. RNA in amounts of roughly 0.45 to 1 ug was reverse transcribed with random hexamers. One entry per CDR3 protein results from TCRdb running MiXCR on the immunoSEQ multiplex PCR reads. The data hold 150,000 to 180,000 distinct CDR3 sequences, with 85% to 95% observed a single time. This clonotype was detected once. The antigen is not known. Study outcomes and limitations: Where Susac syndrome CD4+ T cell repertoires were concerned, no clonal expansion was evident.

Trimming took 5 bases from V and 10 from J; bases not matched to a gene: 9. The CDR3 has 13 amino acids. CDR1 is SGDLS, CDR2 YYNGEE, per germline. The chain has TRBV9 and TRBJ1-2; 9 positions match TRBD1. The clonotype was recovered from a human donor with Susac syndrome. Source material: CD4+ T cells from PBMCs. The CDR3 DNA reads as TGTGCCAGCAGAGCCTCGGGACAGGGAGACTACACCTTC. Translated, it gives CASRASGQGDYTF.